This TCR beta chain was identified in a study of blood T cell repertoires in COVID-19. Turning to the study itself: From T cells, B-cell-depleted T cells, or PBMCs came the material, which was cDNA or gDNA.

This table comes from immunoSEQ multiplex PCR, and its TCRdb copy is limited to in-frame clones, with some not included. The sample records over 250,000 clones, 88% being singletons. CDR1 and CDR2 from the germline V gene are SGHRS and YFSETQ. The V end lost 0 bases, the J end lost 8 bases, and 14 bases lay between the germline ends. This CDR3 is built from 14 residues. Input material: peripheral blood. This TCR derives from a woman aged 40 to 50 who had recovered from COVID-19. The rearrangement links TRBV5-1 to TRBJ1-2, with D unresolved. The CDR3 loop reads CASSLGAGKDGYTF. The DNA of the CDR3 is TGCGCCAGCAGCTTGGGGGCCGGGAAGGACGGCTACACCTTC.